The clone carrying this T cell receptor (beta chain) was found many times. The antigen is undetermined. TCRdb recomputed calls from the reads with MiXCR, one row per CDR3 protein. The sample holds some 560,000 distinct CDR3 sequences, over 35% seen once. The source of the sample is a study of T cell repertoires in cytomegalovirus infection. This CDR3 region has 18 residues. Germline loops: CDR1 SGHTA, CDR2 FQGNSA. V shed 1 base and J 1 base; nucleotides not matched to a gene: 5. V usage is TRBV7-2 and J usage is TRBJ2-2, with 11 bases lining up with TRBD2. Here the sequenced sample was cultured PBMCs, taken from culture after CMV antigen stimulation. This TCR came from a human donor in good health (CMV status not recorded). Some clones in this sample may be carry-over from other donors' samples. The CDR3 sequence is CASSLELAGAWNTGELFF. The CDR3 DNA is TGTGCCAGCAGCTTAGAACTAGCGGGGGCCTGGAACACCGGGGAGCTGTTTTTT.